Listed below are T cell receptor beta chains from one sample, sequenced in a study of OX40 agonist ivuxolimab in advanced cancers. Profiled with immunoSEQ multiplex PCR; TCRdb holds only in-frame clones, not every one. The table has roughly 28,000 clones, about 88% seen once; the top ten hold roughly 15%. Material: CD4+ or CD8+ T cells sorted from blood, obtained in a trial of the OX40 agonist ivuxolimab. These TCRs come from an adult with an advanced solid tumor such as melanoma, head and neck, liver or kidney cancer. The CDR3 runs from the conserved cysteine through the conserved F or W. A D gene is named only where the DNA matches it firmly. Only some rows state a clone size, as once, few, many or a class for expanded clones.

DNA	CDR3	D	length	V	J	size
TGTGCCAGCAGCTTGACAGGGGGGAATGAGCAGTTCTTC	CASSLTGGNEQFF	TRBD1	13	TRBV5-8	TRBJ2-1	.
TGTGCCAGCAGTGAATATGGCGCGGGAGGAACCTACAATGAGCAGTTCTTC	CASSEYGAGGTYNEQFF	TRBD2	17	TRBV25-1	TRBJ2-1	.
TGTGCCAGCAGCTCAAGGAATTTAGCGGGGCACAATGAGCAGTTCTTC	CASSSRNLAGHNEQFF	TRBD2	16	TRBV5-6	TRBJ2-1	.
TGCGCCAGCAGCCTGAGTAGGGGCACAGATACGCAGTATTTT	CASSLSRGTDTQYF	.	14	TRBV5-1	TRBJ2-3	.
TGTGCCAGCAGCTCCTTAGCGGGAACTGTCTACGAGCAGTACTTC	CASSSLAGTVYEQYF	TRBD2	15	TRBV7-9	TRBJ2-7	.
TGTGCCAGCAGTCCCTACCTCGGTGGCTACGAGCAGTACTTC	CASSPYLGGYEQYF	.	14	TRBV27	TRBJ2-7	.
TGTGCCAGCAGGCCAGACAGGGGTCTAAATGGAAACACCATATATTTT	CASRPDRGLNGNTIYF	TRBD1	16	TRBV5-4	TRBJ1-3	.
TGTGCCAGCAGTTTAGGTGGCTACGAGCAGTACTTC	CASSLGGYEQYF	.	12	TRBV28	TRBJ2-7	.
TGCGCCAGCAGCCAGGGACCACTAGCGGGCAATGAGCAGTTCTTC	CASSQGPLAGNEQFF	TRBD2	15	TRBV4-1	TRBJ2-1	.
TGTGCCAGCAGCCGCCGGGGGGCTGACACAATCTATGGCTACACCTTC	CASSRRGADTIYGYTF	.	16	TRBV28	TRBJ1-2	.
TGTGCCAGCAGCTTAGAAGTCCGGTTCCAAGAGACCCAGTACTTC	CASSLEVRFQETQYF	.	15	TRBV7-7	TRBJ2-5	.
TGTGCCAGCAGCTCGACTAGCGGGAGGGCCATATCCTACAATGAGCAGTTCTTC	CASSSTSGRAISYNEQFF	TRBD2	18	TRBV7-9	TRBJ2-1	.
TGTGCCAGTAGTATCCGGGACTTCTCCTACAATGAGCAGTTCTTC	CASSIRDFSYNEQFF	.	15	TRBV19	TRBJ2-1	.
TGTGCCAGCAGTTACTTACCCGGGACAGCGGACAATGAGCAGTTCTTC	CASSYLPGTADNEQFF	TRBD1	16	TRBV27	TRBJ2-1	.
TGTGCCAGCAGCGTAGCGGGATCGGCCGGGGAGCTGTTTTTT	CASSVAGSAGELFF	TRBD2	14	TRBV13	TRBJ2-2	.
TGCGCCAGCAGGACTAGCGGTTATAGCACAGATACGCAGTATTTT	CASRTSGYSTDTQYF	TRBD2	15	TRBV5-1	TRBJ2-3	.
TGTGCCAGCAGCTTGGTTGGGACAGGGGTCGAGCAGTACTTC	CASSLVGTGVEQYF	TRBD1	14	TRBV7-9	TRBJ2-7	.
TGTGCCAGCAGTAGCGGGGCGCTCAGCTCCTACAATGAGCAGTTCTTC	CASSSGALSSYNEQFF	TRBD2	16	TRBV9	TRBJ2-1	.
TGTGCCAGCAGACGTCATGACAGTATCCACGAGCAGTACTTC	CASRRHDSIHEQYF	.	14	TRBV6-6	TRBJ2-7	.
TGCAGCGTTTCTCCTCTAAAATCCTACGAGCAGTACTTC	CSVSPLKSYEQYF	.	13	TRBV29-1	TRBJ2-7	.
TGTGCCAGCAGGCCGCGGTTTAGGCCTAGCACAGATACGCAGTATTTT	CASRPRFRPSTDTQYF	.	16	TRBV28	TRBJ2-3	.
TGTGCCAGCAGTTTAGCGGTTAGCGGTCCCTACGAGCAGTACTTC	CASSLAVSGPYEQYF	.	15	TRBV28	TRBJ2-7	.
TGTGCCAGCAGTCCGGGACAGGGTGATACGCAGTATTTT	CASSPGQGDTQYF	TRBD1	13	TRBV9	TRBJ2-3	.
TGCGCCAGCAGCCACAGGGAAAACGGGGAGCTGTTTTTT	CASSHRENGELFF	.	13	TRBV4-1	TRBJ2-2	medium-sized
TGCAGTGCTAGAATGGGATACGAGCAGTACTTC	CSARMGYEQYF	.	11	TRBV20-1	TRBJ2-7	.
TGTGCCAGCAGCCTGACAGGGTACACTGAAGCTTTCTTT	CASSLTGYTEAFF	TRBD1	13	TRBV5-6	TRBJ1-1	.
TGCGCCAGCAGCCAATCGCCGGGAAGGGAGACCCAGTACTTC	CASSQSPGRETQYF	.	14	TRBV4-1	TRBJ2-5	.
TGCGCCAGCAGCCAAGACGGGTACCCCTCGGGGGAAGAGCAGTACTTC	CASSQDGYPSGEEQYF	.	16	TRBV4-1	TRBJ2-7	.
TGTGCCAGCACTAACGGGGCGGAGAACACTGAAGCTTTCTTT	CASTNGAENTEAFF	.	14	TRBV6-1	TRBJ1-1	.
TGTGCCAGCACCCCAGGACCGGTGGAGGGAAACACCATATATTTT	CASTPGPVEGNTIYF	.	15	TRBV7-9	TRBJ1-3	.
TGCGCCAGCAGCCAGGAACCGGGAGTCTACAATGAGCAGTTCTTC	CASSQEPGVYNEQFF	.	15	TRBV4-1	TRBJ2-1	.
TGTGCCAGCAGCGTAGCGGGTGGTACCGGGGAGCTGTTTTTT	CASSVAGGTGELFF	.	14	TRBV9	TRBJ2-2	.
TGTGCCAGCAGCATCAATAGCGGGTTCTACAATGAGCAGTTCTTC	CASSINSGFYNEQFF	TRBD2	15	TRBV9	TRBJ2-1	.
TGCGCCAGCAGCTTGGGACTAGATCTTCTGCAGCAGTTCTTC	CASSLGLDLLQQFF	.	14	TRBV5-1	TRBJ2-1	.
TGTGCCAGTAGTACCGGGATGGCCACTGAAGCTTTCTTT	CASSTGMATEAFF	.	13	TRBV19	TRBJ1-1	few
TGCGCCAGCAGCCCTGGAGATACCTACGAGCAGTACTTC	CASSPGDTYEQYF	.	13	TRBV4-3	TRBJ2-7	few
TGTGCCAGCAGCTTGATTATCCCAGCCTACGAGCAGTACTTC	CASSLIIPAYEQYF	.	14	TRBV5-5	TRBJ2-7	.
TGTGCCACCGCGGGGTCAGACACAGATACGCAGTATTTT	CATAGSDTDTQYF	.	13	TRBV9	TRBJ2-3	few
TGTGCCAGCAGCTCCGGGACTAGCGGGGGCGAGCAGTTCTTC	CASSSGTSGGEQFF	TRBD2	14	TRBV7-7	TRBJ2-1	.
TGTGCCAGCAGGTATCAAGGACAGGGCATCTATGGCTACACCTTC	CASRYQGQGIYGYTF	TRBD1	15	TRBV5-6	TRBJ1-2	.
TGTGCCAGCACCCTCGGAGGGGGCCGGAGCACAGATACGCAGTATTTT	CASTLGGGRSTDTQYF	.	16	TRBV9	TRBJ2-3	.
TGTGCCAGCAGCTTAGCAACCTCCTACGAGCAGTACTTC	CASSLATSYEQYF	.	13	TRBV27	TRBJ2-7	.
TGTGCCAGCAGCGTAGACAATCAGCCCCAGCATTTT	CASSVDNQPQHF	.	12	TRBV9	TRBJ1-5	medium-sized
TGTGCCAGCAGCCCACAGGGTCTAACCACCCACGAGCAGTACTTC	CASSPQGLTTHEQYF	.	15	TRBV7-2	TRBJ2-7	.
TGTGCCAGCAGCCTGGACGTTGGTATGAACACTGAAGCTTTCTTT	CASSLDVGMNTEAFF	.	15	TRBV7-9	TRBJ1-1	once
TGTGCCAGCAGTTTAGGAAGGGAAATGCGCTATGGCTACACCTTC	CASSLGREMRYGYTF	.	15	TRBV28	TRBJ1-2	once
TGTGCCAGCAGCCCTCTTTTGGGGTGGGACATTCAGTACTTC	CASSPLLGWDIQYF	.	14	TRBV7-8	TRBJ2-4	.
TGTGTCGCTGCGGTCACCTCCTACAATGAGCAGTTCTTC	CVAAVTSYNEQFF	.	13	TRBV27	TRBJ2-1	.
TGCGCCAGCAGATCCCCCGGGACTCGGAACTACGAGCAGTACTTC	CASRSPGTRNYEQYF	.	15	TRBV5-1	TRBJ2-7	.
TGTGCCAGCAGCGTAGAGGGGACTAGCGGGACCGCAGATACGCAGTATTTT	CASSVEGTSGTADTQYF	TRBD2	17	TRBV9	TRBJ2-3	once
TGTGCCAGCAGTTTATCAGGGGACAGGGACCACGAGCAGTACTTC	CASSLSGDRDHEQYF	TRBD1	15	TRBV27	TRBJ2-7	.
TGTGCCAGCAGCCAAGATGGACCCATTTCTTCTTCGTCTCGCGAGCAGTACTTC	CASSQDGPISSSSREQYF	.	18	TRBV4-2	TRBJ2-7	.
TGTGCCAGCAGCTCTAGGGGGACAGGGGCGCAAGAGACCCAGTACTTC	CASSSRGTGAQETQYF	TRBD1	16	TRBV9	TRBJ2-5	.
TGTGCCAGCAGTTACTCCGAGGCAGTTGCCTACGAGCAGTACTTC	CASSYSEAVAYEQYF	.	15	TRBV6-5	TRBJ2-7	.
TGTGCCAGCAGCCCGGGCATCCCCCTTCCCACAGATACGCAGTATTTT	CASSPGIPLPTDTQYF	.	16	TRBV5-4	TRBJ2-3	.
TGTGCCAGCAGCGTAGAGTGGGACGGGAGGAATGAGCAGTTCTTC	CASSVEWDGRNEQFF	TRBD2	15	TRBV9	TRBJ2-1	once
TGTGCCAGCAGCTCCGATAGGCGCGGGGAGCTGTTTTTT	CASSSDRRGELFF	.	13	TRBV7-8	TRBJ2-2	few
TGTGCCAGCAGTTACCCCCAGGGGGCGCTGGGCGAGCAGTACTTC	CASSYPQGALGEQYF	TRBD1	15	TRBV6-6	TRBJ2-7	.
TGTGCCAGCAGCCAAGATGGTCGAGCGGGAGTTGTCTACAATGAGCAGTTCTTC	CASSQDGRAGVVYNEQFF	TRBD2	18	TRBV14	TRBJ2-1	.